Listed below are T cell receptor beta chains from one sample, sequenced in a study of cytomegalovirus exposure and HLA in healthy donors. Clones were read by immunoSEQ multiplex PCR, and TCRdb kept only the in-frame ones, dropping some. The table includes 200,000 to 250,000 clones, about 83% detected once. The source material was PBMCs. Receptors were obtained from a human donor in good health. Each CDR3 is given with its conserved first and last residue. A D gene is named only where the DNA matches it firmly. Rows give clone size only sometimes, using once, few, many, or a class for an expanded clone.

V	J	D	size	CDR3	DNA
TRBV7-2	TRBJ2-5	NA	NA	CASSPKQGFFQETQYF	TGTGCCAGCAGCCCGAAACAGGGCTTTTTCCAAGAGACCCAGTACTTC
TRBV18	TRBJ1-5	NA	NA	CASSPPGGGNQPQHF	TGTGCCAGCTCACCACCAGGGGGGGGGAATCAGCCCCAGCATTTT
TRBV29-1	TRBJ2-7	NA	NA	CSVRSGYEQYF	TGCAGCGTTCGGAGCGGCTACGAGCAGTACTTC
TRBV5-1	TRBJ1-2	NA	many	CASSLAESYGYTF	TGCGCCAGCAGCTTGGCAGAAAGCTATGGCTACACCTTC
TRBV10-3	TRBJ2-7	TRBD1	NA	CAISESPGQLFYF	TGTGCCATCAGTGAGTCGCCGGGACAGCTCTTTTACTTC
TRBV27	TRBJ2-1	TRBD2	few	CASSLSSGSPYNEQFF	TGTGCCAGCAGTTTATCTAGCGGGAGTCCCTACAATGAGCAGTTCTTC
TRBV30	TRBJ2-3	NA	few	CAWSLARSTDTQYF	TGTGCCTGGAGCCTAGCCCGAAGCACAGATACGCAGTATTTT
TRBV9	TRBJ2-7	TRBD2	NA	CASSVGDSGHYEQYF	TGTGCCAGCAGCGTAGGGGATAGCGGGCACTACGAGCAGTACTTC
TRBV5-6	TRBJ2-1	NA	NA	CASSLSIRSSYNEQFF	TGTGCCAGCAGCTTATCGATTCGGTCGTCCTACAATGAGCAGTTCTTC
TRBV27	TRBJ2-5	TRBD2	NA	CASSPRTSGARGATQYF	TGTGCCAGCAGTCCCAGGACTAGCGGGGCCCGCGGAGCGACCCAGTACTTC
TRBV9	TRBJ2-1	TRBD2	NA	CASSVEGSGMVYEQFF	TGTGCCAGCAGCGTAGAAGGTAGCGGGATGGTGTATGAGCAGTTCTTC
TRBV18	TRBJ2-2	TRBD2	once	CASSLASGPRAGELFF	TGTGCCAGCTCACTCGCTAGCGGCCCTCGAGCCGGGGAGCTGTTTTTT
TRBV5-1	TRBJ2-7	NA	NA	CASKVWGQSYEQYF	TGCGCCAGCAAGGTCTGGGGCCAGTCCTACGAGCAGTACTTC
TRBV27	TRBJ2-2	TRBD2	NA	CASSLAGGDTGELFF	TGTGCCAGCAGTTTGGCGGGAGGCGACACCGGGGAGCTGTTTTTT
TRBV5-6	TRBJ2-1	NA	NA	CASNLPSSYNEQFF	TGTGCCAGCAATCTACCGAGCTCCTACAATGAGCAGTTCTTC
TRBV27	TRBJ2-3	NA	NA	CASRRLANTDTQYF	TGTGCCAGCAGAAGGCTAGCGAACACAGATACGCAGTATTTT
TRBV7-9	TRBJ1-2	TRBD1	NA	CSSSPGQVTFGYTF	TGTTCCAGCAGCCCGGGACAGGTCACGTTTGGCTACACCTTC
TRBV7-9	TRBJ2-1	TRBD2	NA	CASSSGTSGRNEQFF	TGTGCCAGCAGCAGCGGGACTAGCGGGAGGAATGAGCAGTTCTTC
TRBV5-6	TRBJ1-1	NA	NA	CASSLEGGFGLNTEAFF	TGTGCCAGCAGCTTGGAAGGAGGGTTTGGGTTGAACACTGAAGCTTTCTTT
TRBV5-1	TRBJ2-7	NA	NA	CASSSALGGAYEQYF	TGCGCCAGCAGCTCGGCCCTAGGAGGAGCCTACGAGCAGTACTTC
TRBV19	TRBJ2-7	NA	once	CASSAPGLIYEQYF	TGTGCCAGTAGTGCTCCGGGACTGATCTACGAGCAGTACTTC
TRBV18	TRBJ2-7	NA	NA	CASSRPRTGSYEQYF	TGTGCCAGCTCACGACCACGAACCGGGAGCTACGAGCAGTACTTC
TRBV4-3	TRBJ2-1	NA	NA	CASSARQGYDNEQFF	TGCGCCAGCAGCGCTCGGCAGGGCTATGACAATGAGCAGTTCTTC
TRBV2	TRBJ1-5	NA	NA	CASGGNSNQPQHF	TGTGCCAGCGGGGGCAATAGCAATCAGCCCCAGCATTTT
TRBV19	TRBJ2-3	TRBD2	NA	CASSMMREGGTQYF	TGTGCCAGTAGTATGATGCGGGAGGGTGGAACGCAGTATTTT
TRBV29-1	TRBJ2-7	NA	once	CSVGSQEQYF	TGCAGCGTTGGGTCTCAGGAGCAGTACTTC
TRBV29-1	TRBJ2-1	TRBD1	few	CSVAGQGRRYNEQFF	TGCAGCGTCGCAGGACAGGGGAGAAGATACAATGAGCAGTTCTTC